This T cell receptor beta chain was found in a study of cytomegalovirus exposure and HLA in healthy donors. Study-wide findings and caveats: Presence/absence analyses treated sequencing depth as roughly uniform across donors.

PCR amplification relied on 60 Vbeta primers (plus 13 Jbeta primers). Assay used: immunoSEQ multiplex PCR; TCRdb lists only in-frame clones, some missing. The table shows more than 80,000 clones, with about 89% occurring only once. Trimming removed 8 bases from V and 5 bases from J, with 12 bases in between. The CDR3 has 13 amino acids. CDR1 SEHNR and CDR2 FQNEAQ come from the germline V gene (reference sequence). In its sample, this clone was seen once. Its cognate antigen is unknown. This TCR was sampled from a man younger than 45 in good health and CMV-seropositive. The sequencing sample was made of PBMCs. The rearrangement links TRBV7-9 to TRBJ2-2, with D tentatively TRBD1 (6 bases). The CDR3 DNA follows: TGTGCCAGCGGGGGCGCTGGTACCGGGGAGCTGTTTTTT. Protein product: CASGGAGTGELFF.